This TCR beta chain stems from a study of blood T cell repertoires in COVID-19 (dated by TCRdb to about 2020). Background for the entire study: Samples covering the acute and convalescent phases of COVID-19 were provided by collaborators in the United States, Italy and Spain. The material from the prospective study consisted of cDNA or gDNA derived from T cells, B-cell-depleted T cells, or PBMCs. Deeply sampled blood TCRbeta repertoires from subjects exposed to, actively infected with, or recovered from COVID-19 were included in the dataset. A freely available public database, intended as a resource for researchers studying the immune response to SARS-CoV-2, is where the repertoires were released. The samples were drawn from two sources: the first 160 participants of the ongoing ImmuneRACE study, and 1,200 or so subjects contributed by 6 global collaborators. Sample metadata almost always included a de-identified subject ID, COVID-19 status, age in years and sex. Where available, HLA class I and class II types were taken from metadata supplied by the sample provider and were not determined by assay-based typing.

TCRbeta CDR3 regions were amplified from genomic DNA using the immunoSEQ Assay, a bias-controlled multiplex PCR. On the authors' methods: Nucleated cell counts per sample were estimated from amplification of reference gene primers within the assay. Sequence reads were collapsed and filtered to measure the absolute abundance of every unique TCRbeta CDR3 rearrangement. Productive Simpson clonality was computed per sample as the square root of Simpson's diversity index over productive rearrangements. This immuneACCESS table, as held by TCRdb, lists in-frame sequences with V and J called but not all clones. Of the missing ones, under half trace to an unresolved V gene in checked studies; the others have no known cause. For V, J and clone size, that table is used; D and trimming come from the DNA. The sample records about 330,000 clones, more than 85% of which are singletons. The biggest ten clones account for 1% of the sample.

General findings and caveats noted by the study authors: Clinical and demographic metadata were provided uncurated, with the amount varying by source and participant.

From V the trimming removes 4 bases and from J it removes 5 bases, while the gene matches leave 6 bases of the junction unaccounted for. CDR1 and CDR2 are drawn from the germline V gene: SGDLS, YYNGEE. The CDR3 runs 14 amino acids, cysteine and phenylalanine included. Of the read, only the CDR3 DNA is kept; its 42 bases are in frame from base 1. Worth noting for this clone: Its recognized antigen is unknown. No clone much larger than this one lies a single base away; base qualities are absent.

Participants in the prospective study were aged 18 to 89 years, lived in more than 20 United States geographic areas, and enrolled through a virtual design. To assign participants to cohorts, the prospective study relied on clinical history that participants themselves reported in a screening survey and a study questionnaire. For ImmuneRACE Cohort 3, a participant was defined as recovered based on two consecutive negative NP/OP PCR tests, clearance by a healthcare professional, or resolution of symptoms. Mobile phlebotomists in the prospective study collected whole blood, serum and a nasopharyngeal or oropharyngeal swab from every participant. Prospective study participants could optionally give additional blood draws and questionnaires over a 2-month period. Prospective study blood samples were shipped either frozen or at room temperature before DNA extraction.

The receptor was isolated from a woman aged 25-40 years who had recovered from COVID-19. Sequenced: PBMCs or T cells enriched from blood (not recorded which). The V and J segments used are TRBV9 and TRBJ2-5; TRBD2 agrees with 9 junctional bases. The CDR3 amino acid sequence is: CASSPLAGWETQYF. At the DNA level, the sequence is TGTGCCAGCAGCCCCCTAGCGGGGTGGGAGACCCAGTACTTC.